Following are 9 T cell receptor beta chains from one sample sequenced in a study of CD8 T cells in Susac syndrome. With random hexamers, reverse transcription was performed on about 0.5 to 1 ug of RNA. From the immunoSEQ multiplex PCR reads, TCRdb called clonotypes with MiXCR, one entry per CDR3 protein. Of approximately 110,000 distinct CDR3 sequences listed, around 94% are singletons. Sequenced input: CD4+ T cells from PBMCs. These receptor sequences come from a human donor in good health.

This chain joins TRBV20-1 and TRBJ1-5, with TRBD1 matching 10 bases. In germline, CDR1 is DFQATT, CDR2 SNEGSKA (reference sequence). V lost 6 bases, J lost 5 bases, and 1 base stayed unmatched. CDR3 length: 12 residues. The CDR3: CSAGQGDQPQHF. DNA of the CDR3: TGCAGTGCCGGACAGGGGGATCAGCCCCAGCATTTT.

This rearrangement joins TRBV20-1 to TRBJ2-7; D is undetermined. The ends were cut back, 1 base at V and 0 bases at J, with 7 bases in the middle. There are 13 residues in the CDR3. The germline V gene has CDR1 DFQATT and CDR2 SNEGSKA (reference sequence). In DNA, the CDR3 is TGCAGTGCTAGAGGCCCAACCTCCTACGAGCAGTACTTC. It is translated as CSARGPTSYEQYF.

The rearrangement links TRBV3-1 to TRBJ2-7; D gene uncertain. This CDR3 is built from 14 residues. The germline CDR1 and CDR2 sequences are LGHDT and YNNKEL (reference sequence). V was clipped by 3 bases and J by 0 bases, with 9 bases between them. CDR3 region: CASSQGRSSYEQYF. The CDR3 nucleotides read TGTGCCAGCAGCCAGGGTCGGAGCTCCTACGAGCAGTACTTC.

The chain's CDR3 is CASSRTGASTGELFF. The CDR3, as DNA: TGTGCCAGCAGCCGGACAGGTGCCTCGACCGGGGAGCTGTTTTTT. The chain links TRBV14 to TRBJ2-2; TRBD1 aligns across 7 bases. The CDR3 length is 15 residues. The V gene's germline CDR1 is SGHDN and CDR2 FVKESK. V lost 4 bases, J lost 5 bases, and 7 bases stayed unmatched. The full variable domain, in which reference TRBV14 and TRBJ2-2 provide the parts outside the CDR3, is EAGVTQFPSHSVIEKGQTVTLRCDPISGHDNLYWYRRVMGKEIKFLLHFVKESKQDESGMPNNRFLAERTGGTYSTLKVQPAELEDSGVYFCASSRTGASTGELFFGEGSRLTVL.

The chain employs TRBV14 and TRBJ2-3; 9 positions agree with TRBD1. Trimming removed 1 base from V and 11 bases from J; junction bases left unmatched: 4. The CDR3 totals 13 residues. The germline gives CDR1 SGHDN, CDR2 FVKESK. The CDR3 DNA sequence: TGTGCCAGCAGCCAAGTCGACAGGGGGAGGCAGTATTTT. Its protein product is CASSQVDRGRQYF.

The chain has TRBV15 and TRBJ1-2; 7 bases fit TRBD1. The CDR3 runs 14 residues. J was trimmed by 3 bases and V by 1 base; bases with no gene match: 2. The germline gives CDR1 LNHNV, CDR2 YYDKDF (reference sequence). The CDR3 coding sequence is TGTGCCACCAGCAGAGGACAGGGCGACTATGGCTACACCTTC. Its translation: CATSRGQGDYGYTF.

This chain connects TRBV5-1 to TRBJ2-3; 10 bases are a match to TRBD2. Germline CDR1 SGHRS, CDR2 YFSETQ. This CDR3 has 14 residues. V lost 3 bases and J lost 6; bases outside the gene matches: 4. CDR3 sequence: CASSYSSGSDTQYF. Written as DNA, the CDR3 is TGCGCCAGCAGCTATTCTAGCGGGAGCGATACGCAGTATTTT.

This sequence joins TRBV6-6 and TRBJ1-5; D remains unclear. The CDR3 is 14 amino acids. V shed 4 bases and J shed 2 bases, with 9 bases lying between them. The germline V gene encodes CDR1 MNHNY and CDR2 SVGAGI (reference sequence). The CDR3 loop is CASSLGWGNQPQHF. In DNA, the CDR3 is TGTGCCAGCAGTTTAGGGTGGGGCAATCAGCCCCAGCATTTT.

The chain couples TRBV29-1 to TRBJ2-5; 10 bases are shared with TRBD2. V was pared by 4 bases and J by 2 bases, with 4 bases of the junction left unmatched. Germline CDR1 and CDR2: SQVTM and ANQGSEA. The CDR3 extends over 14 amino acids. The CDR3 is CSVGLAGRQETQYF. The DNA of the CDR3 is TGCAGCGTTGGACTAGCGGGCCGTCAAGAGACCCAGTACTTC.